This record covers a single T cell receptor beta chain. This clone was observed a few times. It has no known antigen specificity. The record has no base qualities; no much larger clone is one base away. Genomic DNA was isolated from the sorted cells so that the TCRbeta CDR3 region could be sequenced. The immunoSEQ Assay was used for sequencing of TCRbeta CDR3 regions. Here the immuneACCESS table is served through TCRdb, limited to in-frame sequences with V and J called. Missing clones are a known gap in these copies; in checked studies unresolved V genes cover under half, and the rest lacks a known reason. This sample has about 55,000 clones in its table, and 77% of those were observed once. The leading ten clones occupy around 5.9% of the sample. This sample stems from a study of OX40 agonist ivuxolimab in advanced cancers. In the study overall: Ivuxolimab was a fully human IgG2 agonistic monoclonal antibody targeting the costimulatory receptor OX40 (CD134). Intravenous ivuxolimab was administered to patients every 2 weeks at six dose levels: 0.01, 0.1, 0.3, 1.5, 3 and 10 mg/kg. Among the approximately 50 dose-escalation patients, about 20 had hepatocellular carcinoma, approximately 15 melanoma, 9 renal cell carcinoma and 9 head and neck cancer. In the dose-escalation cohort, roughly 80% of patients were male, and the mean age was around 60 years, with a range of about 23 to 85. Prior anti-PD-1, anti-PD-L1 or anti-CTLA-4 therapy was permitted, and checkpoint inhibitors had been received by around 39% of dose-escalation patients. Partial responses were achieved by three dose-escalation patients, of whom one had hepatocellular carcinoma and two had cutaneous melanoma. Peripheral TCRbeta sequencing was intended to test whether TCR sequence diversity was altered and clonal T-cell expansion was caused by ivuxolimab. The paper reports the monotherapy dose-escalation portion (N of about 51 patients) of the phase I ivuxolimab trial. Beyond this particular receptor, the publication reports: After ivuxolimab, expanded clones were on average more numerous among CD8+ T cells than among CD4+ T cells. Partial responders in the 0.1-3.0 mg/kg groups had among the lowest normalized peripheral clonal expansion, especially among CD8+ T cells. The antigen specificity of the peripheral T cells that underwent clonal expansion was not determined. Low levels of normalized T-cell clonal expansion were also seen in some patients who did not respond. Clonal expansion of both CD4+ and CD8+ blood T cells was observed from baseline to week 6 at doses 0.1 to 3.0 mg/kg.

V is clipped by 2 bases and J by 4 bases, and the sequence between their germline boundaries is 3 bases long. The CDR3 numbers 11 residues from cysteine through phenylalanine. Of the read, only the CDR3 DNA is kept; its 33 bases are in frame from base 1. Based on the germline V gene, the CDR1 and CDR2 sequences are SGHDN and FVKESK. Patients with a history of autoimmune disease or receiving systemic immunosuppression were excluded from the trial. Peripheral blood for TCR sequencing was drawn from every dose cohort at baseline, at cycle 4 day 1 and at cycle 7 day 1. The samples were taken from a phase I, first-in-human, multicenter, open-label dose-escalation trial of ivuxolimab. Adults with locally advanced or metastatic melanoma, renal cell carcinoma, hepatocellular carcinoma or head and neck squamous cell carcinoma were enrolled in the trial. Before TCR sequencing, CD4+ and CD8+ T cells were separately sorted from peripheral blood.

The clonotype comes from an adult with an advanced solid tumor such as melanoma, head and neck, liver or kidney cancer. The chain couples TRBV14 to TRBJ2-7; there is no confident call for the D gene. The source material was CD4+ or CD8+ T cells sorted from blood, sampled in a trial of the OX40 agonist ivuxolimab. The nucleotide sequence is TGTGCCAGCAGCCAAAGTTACGAGCAGTACTTC. The encoded protein is CASSQSYEQYF.